The 9 T cell receptor beta chains in this list originate from one sample, sequenced in a study of shared clonotypes between healthy human individuals (dated by TCRdb to 2018 to 2020). Receptors were amplified or captured by the immunoSEQ multiplex PCR assay. TCRdb holds this immuneACCESS table with in-frame rearrangements only. Some clones are missing; in checked studies, unresolved V genes explain under half, and the rest has no known cause. This sample is represented by about 1.5 million clones; approximately 98% of them were singletons. The top ten clones comprise about 0.45% of the sample. Sequences were obtained from naive CD4+ T cells sorted from blood. What the cell subset or site label conveys for this sample: CD45RA+ positively selected. The receptors were gathered from a man aged 25 to 40 in good health.

Regarding this clone: This sample also contains other DNA sequences that code for the same CDR3. The chain uses TRBV5-1 and TRBJ1-5; the match to TRBD1 covers 10 bases. The CDR3 spans 15 residues. The V segment lost 4 bases and the J segment 1 base; nucleotides outside the gene matches: 2. CDR1 SGHRS and CDR2 YFSETQ come from the germline V gene. CDR3 protein: CASSLGQGSNQPQHF. The CDR3 DNA reads TGCGCCAGCAGCCTGGGACAGGGGAGCAATCAGCCCCAGCATTTT.

The chain employs TRBV6-5 and TRBJ1-1; a weak D match, TRBD1 (6 bases). This CDR3 region has 16 residues. The germline gives CDR1 MNHEY, CDR2 SVGAGI. Trimming shortened V by 2 bases and J by 0 bases, and 13 bases separated the two germline ends. As DNA, the CDR3 is TGTGCCAGCAGTTACCTGGACAGCTCCTTGAACACTGAAGCTTTCTTT. Encoded protein: CASSYLDSSLNTEAFF.

The chain has TRBV12-5 and TRBJ2-3; 7 positions match TRBD2. The CDR3 loop spans 16 amino acids. J was trimmed by 5 bases and V by 0 bases; bases with no gene match: 8. Germline V lookup: CDR1 LGHNT, CDR2 FRNRAP. The CDR3 DNA follows: TGTGCTAGTGGTTTGGTTGTGGGGACTACGATAGATACGCAGTATTTT. Its protein product is CASGLVVGTTIDTQYF.

The chain combines TRBV2 with TRBJ1-1; D gene ambiguous. The CDR3 length is 12 residues. Deletions cut 7 bases from V and 2 bases from J, with 8 bases between. From germline, CDR1 is SNHLY and CDR2 FYNNEI. The CDR3 loop is CASKEDNTEAFF. The CDR3 DNA sequence: TGTGCCAGCAAGGAAGATAACACTGAAGCTTTCTTT. The variable domain in full, with the rest retrieved from reference TRBV2 and TRBJ1-1, is EPEVTQTPSHQVTQMGQEVILRCVPISNHLYFYWYRQILGQKVEFLVSFYNNEISEKSEIFDDQFSVERPDGSNFTLKIRSTKLEDSAMYFCASKEDNTEAFFGQGTRLTVV.

Regarding this clone: Other nucleotide sequences from this sample produce the same CDR3. The chain recombines TRBV5-1 with TRBJ1-5, with no clear D. Germline CDR1 is SGHRS and CDR2 is YFSETQ. The V end lost 5 bases, the J end lost 4 bases, and 13 bases lay between the germline ends. CDR3 size: 14 residues. The CDR3 DNA reads TGCGCCAGCAGACCCTCGCCGGGGAATCAGCCCCAGCATTTT. Its translation: CASRPSPGNQPQHF.

The V gene is TRBV5-4, the J gene TRBJ1-2; D possibly corresponds to TRBD1 (6 bases). In germline, CDR1 is SGHNT, CDR2 YYREEE (reference sequence). The V end was cut by 0 bases, the J end by 5 bases, with 8 bases between. The CDR3 consists of 13 residues. CDR3 region: CASSLEQGYGYTF. In nucleotides, the CDR3 is TGTGCCAGCAGCTTGGAACAGGGATATGGCTACACCTTC.

A word on this clone: Other DNA sequences in this sample translate to the same CDR3. The chain has TRBV5-1 and TRBJ2-5; a weak D match, TRBD1 (6 bases). In germline, CDR1 is SGHRS, CDR2 YFSETQ. This CDR3 has 13 residues. V was cut by 0 bases and J by 3 bases, with 6 bases left in between. CDR3 protein: CASSLDREETQYF. Written as DNA, the CDR3 is TGCGCCAGCAGCTTGGACAGGGAAGAGACCCAGTACTTC.

The genes are TRBV25-1 and TRBJ2-7; 10 nucleotides align to TRBD2. The J segment lost 5 bases and the V segment lost 4 bases, leaving 5 bases of the junction unmatched. The CDR3 is made up of 14 amino acids. Germline values: CDR1 MGHDK, CDR2 SYGVNS. The DNA for the CDR3 is TGTGCCAGCAGTGCCCCCGGGACTAGCGACGAGCAGTACTTC. It encodes CASSAPGTSDEQYF.

The chain links TRBV18 to TRBJ2-4; D is uncertain. Germline V gene data show CDR1 as KGHSH and CDR2 as LQKENI. The CDR3 contains 15 residues. Trimming shortened V by 6 bases and J by 0 bases, and 12 bases separated the two germline ends. CDR3 sequence reads: CASSRLPGAKNIQYF. The CDR3 region has the DNA TGTGCCAGCTCCCGCCTCCCGGGAGCCAAAAACATTCAGTACTTC.